This entry lists 5 T cell receptor beta chains sequenced from one sample in a study of metastatic and nonmetastatic thyroid tumors. Until they underwent thyroid surgery, no patient had received any treatment. TCRdb re-called the PCR reads via MiXCR. The sample records 15,000 to 20,000 clones, 30% to 35% being singletons. Source material: adjacent normal tissue. The receptors were gathered from a female donor with papillary thyroid cancer or a benign thyroid nodule (not recorded which). Some clones in this sample may be carry-over from other donors' samples.

This clone appeared a single time. This chain joins TRBV20-1 and TRBJ2-7; 7 bases line up with TRBD2. The J segment lost 12 bases and the V segment lost 0 bases, leaving 8 bases of the junction unmatched. Germline CDR1 is DFQATT and CDR2 is SNEGSKA (reference sequence). The CDR3 loop spans 12 amino acids. Here the CDR3 DNA reads TGCAGTGCTAGAGATCCGAGCGGGACGCGGTACTTC. Its protein product is CSARDPSGTRYF.

This clone was counted ten times or more. V and J are TRBV6-2 or TRBV6-3 and TRBJ2-7; D might be TRBD1 (6 bases). This CDR3 spans 15 amino acids. Trimming removed 7 bases from V and 0 bases from J, with 16 bases in between. Germline V CDR1 and CDR2: MNHEY, SVGEGT. CDR3 in DNA: TGTGCCAGCACCCAGGACAGAATTTTCTCCTACGAGCAGTACTTC. Translation gives CASTQDRIFSYEQYF.

This clone was recorded a few times. The J gene is TRBJ1-2, the V gene TRBV6-1; D is uncertain. Per the germline V gene, CDR1 is MNHNS and CDR2 is SASEGT. Trimming left V 6 bases short and J 8 bases short, with 16 bases between. The CDR3 has 13 amino acids. Here the CDR3 reads CASREPLKRGYTF. The DNA of the CDR3 is TGTGCCAGCAGGGAACCGCTGAAGCGGGGCTACACCTTC.

As DNA, the CDR3 is TGTGCCAGCAGCCAAGAGAGCGATCGGGAGCAGTATTTT. This translates into CASSQESDREQYF. The V and J genes are TRBV3-1 and TRBJ2-3; the D gene is possibly TRBD2 (5 bases). Trimming removed 0 bases from V and 11 bases from J, with 12 bases in between. Per the germline V gene, CDR1 is LGHDT and CDR2 is YNNKEL (reference sequence). There are 13 residues in the CDR3.

This clone came up a few times. The rearrangement joins TRBV6-1 to TRBJ1-2; D is ambiguous. V was pared by 3 bases and J by 4 bases, with 9 bases between. Germline CDR1 reads MNHNS; CDR2 reads SASEGT. The CDR3 covers 13 residues. CDR3 sequence (DNA): TGTGCCAGCAGTGATCTGGGAACCTATGGCTACACCTTC. Amino acids: CASSDLGTYGYTF.